Listed here are 27 T cell receptor beta chains from one sample, sequenced in a study of low-dose radiotherapy and immunotherapy resistance in tumors (dated by TCRdb to 2021 to 2024). TCRdb shows the sequencer as Illumina HiSeq 2500. An approximately 20-cycle PCR with Phusion amplified the TCRs, pairing a constant-region primer with the adapter that was attached to the V primers. TCRdb reran the public reads through fastp at Q25 and MiXCR, keeping productive beta chains. Here each entry gathers all rows of one CDR3 protein and keeps the most common genes and DNA. The sample includes roughly 48,000 distinct CDR3 sequences, with approximately 35% observed a single time. The ten biggest clones cover roughly 8% of the sample. The time point label corresponds to: after trial treatment. The treatment or condition label of this sample denotes: LDRT plus nivolumab, ipilimumab, low-dose cyclophosphamide and aspirin (RACIN trial).

Sequencing used PBMCs, obtained after low-dose radiotherapy plus immunotherapy. These receptors all come from a male donor with rectosigmoid adenocarcinoma.

The V call is TRBV7-6, the J call TRBJ2-6; D uncertain. In germline, CDR1 is SGHVS, CDR2 FNYEAQ. V lost 0 bases and J 1 base, leaving 4 bases between the germline ends. This CDR3 comprises 15 residues. The DNA of the CDR3 is TGTGCCAGCAGCTTAGCAGAATCTGGGGCCAACGTCCTGACTTTC. This codes for CASSLAESGANVLTF.

There are a few counts of this clonotype. V and J are TRBV5-1 and TRBJ2-1; either TRBD1 or TRBD2 may supply D (6 bases each). The V gene's germline CDR1 is SGHRS and CDR2 YFSETQ. V lost 4 bases to trimming and J lost 8 bases, with 22 bases between them. This CDR3 has 16 amino acids. CDR3 protein: CASSPEVQGSGDEQFF. The CDR3 nucleotides are TGCGCCAGCAGCCCGGAGGTTCAGGGGTCGGGGGATGAGCAGTTCTTC. Supplemented by reference TRBV5-1 and TRBJ2-1, the full variable domain reads KAGVTQTPRYLIKTRGQQVTLSCSPISGHRSVSWYQQTPGQGLQFLFEYFSETQRNKGNFPGRFSGRQFSNSRSEMNVSTLELGDSALYLCASSPEVQGSGDEQFFGPGTRLTVL.

The J gene is TRBJ2-3, the V gene TRBV21-1; TRBD1 is the table's D call and was not checked against the DNA. TRBV21-1 is deemed a pseudogene. This CDR3 contains 14 residues. CDR3 amino acids: CASLHRGVTDTQYF. As DNA, the CDR3 is TGTGCCAGCCTCCACAGGGGGGTGACAGATACGCAGTATTTT.

This clonotype came up many times. This chain joins TRBV5-6 and TRBJ2-5, with D maybe TRBD1 (6 bases). With 1 base removed from V and 2 bases from J, the gap between germline ends came to 12 bases. Germline V gene lookup returns CDR1 SGHDT and CDR2 YYEEEE. This CDR3 has 15 residues. DNA for the CDR3: TGTGCCAGCAGCTTGCCAGGGGCAAGTCAAGAGACCCAGTACTTC. Translation gives CASSLPGASQETQYF.

The chain is built from TRBV7-9 and TRBJ2-7; D is unresolved. Deletions cut 5 bases from V and 4 bases from J, with 12 bases between. The CDR3 loop spans 13 amino acids. Germline lookup yields CDR1 SEHNR and CDR2 FQNEAQ (reference sequence). DNA for the CDR3: TGTGCCAGCAGCCTGGGTCGGGCGTACGAGCAGTACTTC. This gives the protein CASSLGRAYEQYF.

The J gene is TRBJ2-3, the V gene TRBV28; D is perhaps TRBD1 (6 bases). V was trimmed by 6 bases and J by 4 bases, leaving 20 bases between them. The germline V gene encodes CDR1 MDHEN and CDR2 SYDVKM. CDR3 length: 16 residues. CDR3 sequence: CASRPYGGAMADTQYF. Written as DNA, the CDR3 is TGTGCCAGCAGGCCCTATGGGGGCGCGATGGCAGATACGCAGTATTTT.

V usage is TRBV28 and J usage is TRBJ2-5; 8 bases line up with TRBD1. The trim removed 6 bases at V and 5 bases at J, leaving 11 bases unmatched. Looked up from germline, CDR1 is MDHEN and CDR2 is SYDVKM. This CDR3 has 15 amino acids. This CDR3 is CASSDPGTGFETQYF. For the CDR3, the DNA is TGTGCCAGCAGCGACCCCGGGACAGGCTTTGAGACCCAGTACTTC.

This clonotype showed up many times. The DNA of the CDR3 is TGTGCCAGCAGCATGATTCGACCCGCGCAGTTCTTC. This translates into CASSMIRPAQFF. This rearrangement joins TRBV7-3 to TRBJ2-1; D ambiguous. The CDR3 has 12 residues. Germline CDR1 is SGHTA and CDR2 is FQGTGA. With 5 bases removed from V and 12 bases from J, the gap between germline ends came to 14 bases.

In this sample, this clonotype turned up many times. The gene calls are TRBV4-3 and TRBJ2-3; 12 positions agree with TRBD2. Trimming took 4 bases from V and 1 from J; bases not matched to a gene: 9. This CDR3 is built from 18 residues. CDR1 and CDR2 from the germline V gene are LGHNA and YSLEER. The CDR3 DNA sequence: TGCGCCAGCAGCCCGGGGACTAGCGGGCTCTTCGGCACAGATACGCAGTATTTT. The encoded protein is CASSPGTSGLFGTDTQYF.

The chain couples TRBV11-2 to TRBJ2-1, with a tentative D call TRBD2 (6 bases). From germline, CDR1 is SGHAT and CDR2 FQNNGV. Deletions cut 5 bases from V and 7 bases from J, with 24 bases between. The CDR3 contains 17 residues. CDR3 bases: TGTGCCAGCAGCCCCCTAAAATTTTCGCGGGGTAAAAATGAGCAGTTCTTC. Protein: CASSPLKFSRGKNEQFF.

Points on this clonotype: A single base is all that separates this from a far larger clone, so a read error is likely. The rearrangement links TRBV28 to TRBJ2-7; no definite D call. The CDR3 is 15 residues long. In germline, CDR1 is MDHEN, CDR2 SYDVKM. Trimming cost V 5 bases and J 7 bases, with 21 bases left between them. CDR3 coding DNA: TGTGCCAGCAGTGAATGGAGAGACTCCTACAATGAGCAGTACTTC. Its protein is CASSEWRDSYNEQYF.

Comment on this clonotype: A read error likely explains this, since a far larger clone differs by one base. The chain combines TRBV6-7 with TRBJ2-7; possibly TRBD2 for D (6 bases). TRBV6-7 has ORF status, its function being uncertain. This CDR3 comprises 15 residues. Trimming shortened V by 8 bases and J by 2 bases, and 19 bases separated the two germline ends. The CDR3 DNA reads as TGTGCCAGCGGAGGGCGGCGGATTTCAACCTACGAGCAGTACTTC. It yields the protein CASGGRRISTYEQYF.

Comment on this clonotype: This probably arose from a read error, given a far larger clone one base away. This chain links TRBV6-2 or TRBV6-3 with TRBJ2-7; 8 nucleotides agree with TRBD2. The CDR3 spans 13 residues. CDR1 and CDR2 from the germline V gene are MNHEY and SVGEGT. V shed 8 bases and J 6 bases; nucleotides not matched to a gene: 9. CDR3: CASGGREDSEQYF. DNA of the CDR3: TGTGCCAGCGGGGGGCGGGAGGATAGCGAGCAGTACTTC.

V gene TRBV29-1 combines with J gene TRBJ2-4; D is uncertain. Looked up from germline, CDR1 is SQVTM and CDR2 is ANQGSEA. The CDR3 covers 14 residues. V dropped 1 base and J dropped 0 bases, with 7 bases sitting between them. The CDR3 protein is CSVEGPLAKNIQYF. CDR3 nucleotides: TGCAGCGTTGAAGGCCCTCTAGCCAAAAACATTCAGTACTTC.

The V and J genes are TRBV6-1 and TRBJ1-6; no clear D gene. CDR3 length: 14 amino acids. The ends were cut back, 4 bases at V and 4 bases at J, with 8 bases in the middle. The germline CDR1 and CDR2 sequences are MNHNS and SASEGT. The CDR3 region is CASSASAYNSPLHF. The CDR3 DNA follows: TGTGCCAGCAGTGCGTCAGCTTATAATTCACCCCTCCACTTT.

The chain joins TRBV5-1 to TRBJ1-1; 7 bases align to TRBD1. Germline V gene lookup returns CDR1 SGHRS and CDR2 YFSETQ. J lost 5 bases, V lost 2 bases, and 9 bases had no gene match. This CDR3 has 15 amino acids. The CDR3 region has the DNA TGCGCCAGCAGCTTAACACAGGGGAGCGGTACTGAAGCTTTCTTT. This sequence encodes CASSLTQGSGTEAFF.

This clonotype has ten or more counts. The V and J genes are TRBV28 and TRBJ2-2, with 7 positions matching TRBD1. Germline trimming cut 5 bases from V and 3 bases from J; bases unmatched to any gene: 9. Germline values: CDR1 MDHEN, CDR2 SYDVKM. The CDR3 spans 16 residues. The CDR3 region has the DNA TGTGCCAGCAGTAGTACAGGGGTCCCTCACACCGGGGAGCTGTTTTTT. Translated: CASSSTGVPHTGELFF.

The V call is TRBV24-1, the J call TRBJ1-2; the D is unclear. CDR3 length: 15 amino acids. With 4 bases removed from V and 2 bases from J, the gap between germline ends came to 13 bases. Germline CDR1 and CDR2: KGHDR and SFDVKD. The CDR3 region is CATSDPRTANYGYTF. CDR3 DNA sequence: TGTGCCACCAGTGACCCTCGGACGGCCAACTATGGCTACACCTTC.

In regard to this clonotype: It is likely a read error: a sequence one base away is far more abundant. The chain has TRBV28 and TRBJ2-3; no reliable D call. Germline V gene data show CDR1 as MDHEN and CDR2 as SYDVKM. V lost 5 bases, J lost 1 base, and 7 bases lay in between. The CDR3 covers 13 residues. The CDR3 is CASSRAGTDTQYF. The CDR3, as DNA: TGTGCCAGCAGTCGGGCGGGCACAGATACGCAGTATTTT.

The V call is TRBV9, the J call TRBJ2-2; D assignment may be TRBD1 or TRBD2 (6 bases each). Per the germline V gene, CDR1 is SGDLS and CDR2 is YYNGEE. V lost 2 bases to trimming and J lost 6 bases, with 8 bases between them. CDR3 length: 13 residues. The DNA of the CDR3 is TGTGCCAGCAGCGTCGGGGGCGCCGGGGAGCTGTTTTTT. Protein sequence: CASSVGGAGELFF.

Comment on this clonotype: Only one base separates this from a far larger clonotype, so it likely reflects a read error. The CDR3 ends on some other residue instead of the conserved phenylalanine or tryptophan, so this is likely a read error. V usage is TRBV6-1 and J usage is TRBJ2-7; 8 bases match TRBD1. The V gene's germline CDR1 is MNHNS and CDR2 SASEGT. The CDR3 has 18 amino acids. Trimming removed 5 bases from V and 3 bases from J; junction bases left unmatched: 18. CDR3 sequence reads: CASSYRGRGQDGIYEQYC. The CDR3 DNA follows: TGTGCCAGCAGTTACAGGGGCAGGGGGCAGGATGGTATCTACGAGCAGTACTGC.

The V and J genes are TRBV9 and TRBJ1-2; the match to TRBD1 covers 8 bases. The V and J ends lost 3 bases and 3 bases, in that order; junction bases with no gene match: 10. CDR1 and CDR2 (germline): SGDLS, YYNGEE. CDR3 length: 16 residues. DNA for the CDR3: TGTGCCAGCAGCGCGGACCCGCCGACAGGGGACTATGGCTACACCTTC. Its translation is CASSADPPTGDYGYTF.

This chain uses TRBV27 with TRBJ2-1; TRBD1 aligns across 10 bases. The germline CDR1 and CDR2 sequences are MNHEY and SMNVEV (reference sequence). After removal of 5 bases from V and 4 bases from J, the junction contained 8 bases not matched to a gene. The CDR3 runs 16 residues. CDR3 sequence (DNA): TGTGCCAGCAGTCAGGGGGACAGGGGATCGTACAATGAGCAGTTCTTC. Its protein product is CASSQGDRGSYNEQFF.

The rearrangement links TRBV6-6 to TRBJ2-4; 7 positions agree with TRBD1. V shed 2 bases and J 0 bases; nucleotides not matched to a gene: 4. Germline values: CDR1 MNHNY, CDR2 SVGAGI (reference sequence). The length of the CDR3 is 16 residues. The CDR3 DNA sequence: TGTGCCAGCAGTTACCAGGGACAGCCAGCCAAAAACATTCAGTACTTC. Encoded protein: CASSYQGQPAKNIQYF.

The chain is built from TRBV9 and TRBJ2-3, with D unclear. CDR1 is SGDLS and CDR2 is YYNGEE in the germline V gene. The CDR3 consists of 15 residues. The V and J ends lost 4 bases and 1 base respectively, with 13 bases between them. In DNA form, the CDR3 reads TGTGCCAGCAGCCCCCGAGGCGCGGGCACAGATACGCAGTATTTT. Translating gives CASSPRGAGTDTQYF. The full variable domain, rest sourced from reference TRBV9 and TRBJ2-3, is DSGVTQTPKHLITATGQRVTLRCSPRSGDLSVYWYQQSLDQGLQFLIQYYNGEERAKGNILERFSAQQFPDLHSELNLSSLELGDSALYFCASSPRGAGTDTQYFGPGTRLTVL.

This clonotype was found many times. V and J are TRBV13 and TRBJ2-3; no clear D. Germline V lookup: CDR1 PRHDT, CDR2 FYEKMQ (reference sequence). Trimming took 0 bases from V and 2 from J, leaving 3 bases between them. This CDR3 has 13 residues. The CDR3 DNA reads as TGTGCCAGCAGCTTAGGAGCCACAGATACGCAGTATTTT. Translated, it gives CASSLGATDTQYF.

There are many counts of this clonotype. The gene calls are TRBV5-5 and TRBJ2-7; 8 bases fit TRBD2. This CDR3 is 18 amino acids long. V shed 9 bases and J 5 bases; nucleotides not matched to a gene: 25. Germline V gene lookup returns CDR1 SGHKS and CDR2 YYEKEE (reference sequence). CDR3 protein: CATNADPVTSALDHEQYF. The CDR3 bases are TGTGCCACCAACGCCGACCCCGTGACTAGCGCTTTAGACCACGAGCAGTACTTC.